Reported below is one T cell receptor (beta chain). The source of the sample is a study of shared clonotypes between healthy human individuals. Some clones are missing from TCRdb's copy, which holds only in-frame ones; the method was immunoSEQ multiplex PCR. The table lists about 730,000 clones, around 70% of them singletons. The CDR3 runs to 12 residues. Trimming stripped 3 bases from V and 7 bases from J, with 9 bases between. The V gene's germline CDR1 is MDHEN and CDR2 SYDVKM. The sequenced sample was memory CD4+ T cells sorted from blood. Subset indicated: CD45RA-negative fraction. The clonotype originates from a woman aged 25 to 39 in good health. The rearrangement uses TRBV28 and TRBJ1-1; perhaps TRBD1 as D (5 bases). In nucleotides, the CDR3 is TGTGCCAGCAGTTTCGGGACTCGTGAAGCTTTCTTT. This translates into CASSFGTREAFF.